Listed below are T cell receptor beta chains from one sample, sequenced in a study of cytomegalovirus exposure and HLA in healthy donors. Assay: immunoSEQ multiplex PCR; the TCRdb copy retains only in-frame clones and omits some. The profile shows 100,000 to 150,000 clones, about 96% of them singletons. Material: PBMCs. These receptors were collected from a man aged 18-30 years in good health and CMV-seronegative. Both conserved end residues are part of each CDR3. The order of the fields is D gene, J gene, V gene, clone size, CDR3 DNA, CDR3 protein. The D gene is left open where the match is weak. Only some rows state a clone size, as once, few, many or a class for expanded clones.

d_gene: TRBD2
j_gene: TRBJ2-7
v_gene: TRBV7-6
abundance: once
CDR3nt: TGTGCCAGCAGCTTATTAGAAAGCGGGAGCGGCGACGAGCAGTACTTC
CDR3aa: CASSLLESGSGDEQYF

d_gene: NA
j_gene: TRBJ1-2
v_gene: TRBV13
abundance: once
CDR3nt: TGTGCCAGCAGCGGGCGGGAAGGACCGCTTAATGGCTACACCTTC
CDR3aa: CASSGREGPLNGYTF

d_gene: NA
j_gene: TRBJ2-7
v_gene: TRBV7-2
abundance: NA
CDR3nt: TGTGCCAGCAGCGAACAGGACCGCTCCTACGAGCAGTACTTC
CDR3aa: CASSEQDRSYEQYF

d_gene: NA
j_gene: TRBJ2-1
v_gene: TRBV6-6
abundance: NA
CDR3nt: TGTGCCAGCAGCACGGACAGCCTCACCTACAATGAGCAGTTCTTC
CDR3aa: CASSTDSLTYNEQFF

d_gene: TRBD1
j_gene: TRBJ1-1
v_gene: TRBV7-3
abundance: NA
CDR3nt: TGTGCCAGCAGCCCGACAGGGGGATCAACTGAAGCTTTCTTT
CDR3aa: CASSPTGGSTEAFF

d_gene: TRBD2
j_gene: TRBJ2-1
v_gene: TRBV13
abundance: once
CDR3nt: TGTGCCAGCAGCTTATTAACTAGCGGTCACAATGAGCAGTTCTTC
CDR3aa: CASSLLTSGHNEQFF

d_gene: NA
j_gene: TRBJ2-1
v_gene: TRBV12-2
abundance: once
CDR3nt: TGTGCAAGTCGCTACCATTCGGTCAGGGGGCCAGTCGGTGAGCAGTTCTTC
CDR3aa: CASRYHSVRGPVGEQFF

d_gene: TRBD2
j_gene: TRBJ2-7
v_gene: TRBV5-6
abundance: NA
CDR3nt: TGTGCCAGTAGACCCCCGGGGACTAGCGGTCCCTACGAGCAGTACTTC
CDR3aa: CASRPPGTSGPYEQYF

d_gene: TRBD1
j_gene: TRBJ2-7
v_gene: TRBV7-6
abundance: few
CDR3nt: TGTGCCAGCAGCCCTGGGACAGCTACGGCCGAGCAGTACTTC
CDR3aa: CASSPGTATAEQYF

d_gene: TRBD1
j_gene: TRBJ2-5
v_gene: TRBV9
abundance: NA
CDR3nt: TGTGCCAGCAGCGCGACAGGGTCGGGGGAGACCCAGTACTTC
CDR3aa: CASSATGSGETQYF

d_gene: TRBD1
j_gene: TRBJ2-1
v_gene: TRBV25-1
abundance: NA
CDR3nt: TGTGCCAGCAGTCCAGGGGGCGGATCCTACAATGAGCAGTTCTTC
CDR3aa: CASSPGGGSYNEQFF

d_gene: NA
j_gene: TRBJ2-3
v_gene: TRBV6-5
abundance: NA
CDR3nt: TGTGCCACCTTGGGGGGTGCCGAAAGCACAGATACGCAGTATTTT
CDR3aa: CATLGGAESTDTQYF

d_gene: TRBD2
j_gene: TRBJ2-5
v_gene: TRBV28
abundance: NA
CDR3nt: TGTGCCAGCATCAGTGAACTAGCGGGAGGAGAGACCCAGTACTTC
CDR3aa: CASISELAGGETQYF

d_gene: NA
j_gene: TRBJ2-7
v_gene: TRBV23-1
abundance: NA
CDR3nt: TGCGCCAGCAGTCTAAGGGGGTACGAGCAGTACTTC
CDR3aa: CASSLRGYEQYF

d_gene: TRBD2
j_gene: TRBJ2-7
v_gene: TRBV19
abundance: NA
CDR3nt: TGTGCCAGTAGTATGGCGGGAGGGGCCTACGAGCAGTACTTC
CDR3aa: CASSMAGGAYEQYF